This passage covers 28 T cell receptor beta chains from one sample sequenced in a study of blood T cell repertoires in COVID-19. The method was immunoSEQ multiplex PCR; TCRdb's version includes in-frame clones alone and lacks a portion of them. This sample has 120,000 to 150,000 clones, with around nine tenths found just once. The specimen was peripheral blood. The source is an older woman with acute or convalescent COVID-19.

This chain connects TRBV19 to TRBJ2-5; a possible D gene is TRBD1 (6 bases). Trimming left V 4 bases short and J 1 base short, with 7 bases between. The CDR3 is made up of 13 amino acids. Per the germline V gene, CDR1 is LNHDA and CDR2 is SQIVND (reference sequence). In DNA, the CDR3 is TGTGCCAGTAGTACAGGGGTCCAAGAGACCCAGTACTTC. Residues: CASSTGVQETQYF.

This chain joins TRBV6-5 and TRBJ1-1; tentatively, D is TRBD1 (6 bases). The germline V gene has CDR1 MNHEY and CDR2 SVGAGI. Between the trimmed V and J ends, which lost 6 bases and 3 bases, there was a span of 11 bases. This CDR3 contains 13 residues. The CDR3 region has the DNA TGTGCCAGCAGACAGGGATCGGACACTGAAGCTTTCTTT. It encodes CASRQGSDTEAFF.

This rearrangement joins TRBV7-2 to TRBJ1-2, with TRBD1 as a possible D gene (5 bases). CDR1 is SGHTA and CDR2 is FQGNSA in the germline V gene. CDR3 length: 14 amino acids. Trimming removed 5 bases from V and 3 bases from J, with 13 bases in between. The CDR3 protein is CASSPLGGDYGYTF. The DNA of the CDR3 is TGTGCCAGCAGCCCTTTGGGGGGGGACTATGGCTACACCTTC.

This chain uses TRBV30 with TRBJ1-6; D unresolved. This CDR3 region has 13 residues. Germline lookup yields CDR1 GTSNPN and CDR2 SVGIG (reference sequence). Trimming took 2 bases from V and 3 from J, leaving 5 bases between them. CDR3 bases: TGTGCCTGGAGTCAGGACTATAATTCACCCCTCCACTTT. Translated, it gives CAWSQDYNSPLHF.

The chain joins TRBV5-5 to TRBJ2-5; 8 bases fit TRBD2. This CDR3 is 16 amino acids long. V was clipped by 1 base and J by 7 bases; unmatched bases: 12. Germline lookup yields CDR1 SGHKS and CDR2 YYEKEE (reference sequence). The CDR3 sequence: CASSLLAGLSGGTQYF. CDR3 coding DNA: TGTGCCAGCAGCTTGCTAGCGGGCCTCAGCGGGGGGACCCAGTACTTC.

V usage is TRBV6-1 and J usage is TRBJ2-1; unclear D gene. V shed 1 base and J shed 10 bases, with 11 bases lying between them. The length of the CDR3 is 13 residues. Germline lookup yields CDR1 MNHNS and CDR2 SASEGT. The CDR3 loop reads CASSEVGFGEQFF. DNA for the CDR3: TGTGCCAGCAGTGAAGTCGGGTTCGGGGAGCAGTTCTTC.

The DNA of the CDR3 is TGTGCCAGCAGCGAACAGGGGAACAATCAGCCCCAGCATTTT. It translates to CASSEQGNNQPQHF. V gene TRBV5-6 combines with J gene TRBJ1-5, with 7 bases that match TRBD1. There are 14 residues in the CDR3. Looked up from germline, CDR1 is SGHDT and CDR2 is YYEEEE. J gave up 3 bases and V 4 bases, and 4 bases lay outside the gene matches.

The V and J genes are TRBV9 and TRBJ1-6, with 9 bases aligning to TRBD1. V shed 0 bases and J 9 bases; nucleotides not matched to a gene: 4. The germline gives CDR1 SGDLS, CDR2 YYNGEE. The CDR3 has 15 residues. The CDR3 sequence: CASSVGDRVGSPLHF. The CDR3 DNA sequence: TGTGCCAGCAGCGTAGGGGACAGGGTTGGTTCACCCCTCCACTTT.

The rearrangement uses TRBV18 and TRBJ1-2, with D unresolved. The V gene lost 6 bases and the J gene lost 3 bases, with 11 bases spanning the gap. The CDR3 runs to 13 residues. Germline assignment: CDR1 KGHSH and CDR2 LQKENI. The CDR3 reads CASSLSGDYGYTF. DNA for the CDR3: TGTGCCAGCTCCCTCTCGGGAGACTATGGCTACACCTTC.

The chain recombines TRBV6-5 with TRBJ1-1; D is uncertain. Deletions cut 0 bases from V and 4 bases from J, with 12 bases between. Germline V CDR1 and CDR2: MNHEY, SVGAGI. CDR3 length: 15 amino acids. CDR3 region: CASSYSITPPTEAFF. The CDR3 DNA follows: TGTGCCAGCAGTTACTCGATCACTCCCCCCACTGAAGCTTTCTTT.

The chain joins TRBV7-2 to TRBJ2-1; TRBD2 agrees at 10 bases. In germline, CDR1 is SGHTA, CDR2 FQGNSA. Trimming at V came to 7 bases and at J to 7 bases, leaving 13 bases not matched to a gene. This CDR3 is built from 16 residues. In nucleotides, the CDR3 is TGTGCCAGCACCGAACAAGCGGGGGGGCTTTCTAATGAGCAGTTCTTC. Translation: CASTEQAGGLSNEQFF.

The CDR3 here is CASSLGGFTEAFF. CDR3 nucleotides: TGTGCCAGCAGCCTAGGGGGTTTCACTGAAGCTTTCTTT. The chain combines TRBV5-8 with TRBJ1-1; D might be TRBD1 (6 bases). The V gene lost 4 bases and the J gene lost 4 bases, with 11 bases spanning the gap. The length of the CDR3 is 13 residues. Germline assignment: CDR1 SGHTS and CDR2 YDEGEE. The variable domain in full, completed from reference TRBV5-8 and TRBJ1-1, reads EAGVTQSPTHLIKTRGQQATLRCSPISGHTSVYWYQQALGLGLQFLLWYDEGEERNRGNFPPRFSGRQFPNYSSELNVNALELEDSALYLCASSLGGFTEAFFGQGTRLTVV.

The V gene is TRBV7-2, the J gene TRBJ2-2; perhaps TRBD1 as D (5 bases). V shed 3 bases and J shed 6 bases, with 20 bases lying between them. This CDR3 region has 17 residues. Germline CDR1 and CDR2: SGHTA and FQGNSA. This CDR3 is CASSFGAWGRASGELFF. The CDR3 nucleotides read TGTGCCAGCAGCTTCGGAGCGTGGGGCAGGGCCTCCGGGGAGCTGTTTTTT.

The rearrangement joins TRBV2 to TRBJ2-1; no reliable D call. CDR1 is SNHLY and CDR2 is FYNNEI in the germline V gene. The CDR3 sequence is 13 residues long. V was shortened by 3 bases and J by 8 bases, with 11 bases between the two germline ends. The CDR3 reads CASSDRRWDEQFF. CDR3 in DNA: TGTGCCAGCAGTGACCGGAGATGGGATGAGCAGTTCTTC.

This chain links TRBV24-1 with TRBJ2-2, with 12 bases matching TRBD1. Trimming cost V 7 bases and J 5 bases; bases outside gene matches: 4. CDR3 length equals 15 residues. Germline V gene sequence: CDR1 KGHDR, CDR2 SFDVKD. The CDR3 region has the DNA TGTGCCACCAGATCGGGACAGGGGGCAACCGGGGAGCTGTTTTTT. It translates to CATRSGQGATGELFF.

The V call is TRBV28, the J call TRBJ2-1; 9 nucleotides match TRBD1. Losses at the gene ends were 3 bases for V and 6 bases for J; bases not matched to a gene: 15. The CDR3 has 18 residues. The V gene's germline CDR1 is MDHEN and CDR2 SYDVKM. Here the CDR3 DNA reads TGTGCCAGCAGTTTGTTTTTTTCCTGGGGACAGGGCTCCAATGAGCAGTTCTTC. It yields the protein CASSLFFSWGQGSNEQFF.

The chain has TRBV7-6 and TRBJ2-3, with 13 positions matching TRBD2. The ends lost 3 bases at V and 2 bases at J; junction bases unmatched: 5. CDR1 is SGHVS, CDR2 FNYEAQ, per germline. The CDR3 is 17 residues long. CDR3 residues: CASSFLLAGGFTDTQYF. CDR3 bases: TGTGCCAGCAGCTTTTTACTAGCGGGGGGGTTCACAGATACGCAGTATTTT.

This chain connects TRBV5-1 to TRBJ2-3; D gene uncertain. This CDR3 has 12 amino acids. The V end lost 4 bases, the J end lost 3 bases, and 6 bases lay between the germline ends. The V gene's germline CDR1 is SGHRS and CDR2 YFSETQ. The CDR3 DNA reads as TGCGCCAGCAGCCGACAAACAGATACGCAGTATTTT. It codes for CASSRQTDTQYF. Drawing the rest from reference TRBV5-1 and TRBJ2-3, the complete variable domain is KAGVTQTPRYLIKTRGQQVTLSCSPISGHRSVSWYQQTPGQGLQFLFEYFSETQRNKGNFPGRFSGRQFSNSRSEMNVSTLELGDSALYLCASSRQTDTQYFGPGTRLTVL.

The J gene is TRBJ1-2, the V gene TRBV5-6, with TRBD1 matching over 8 bases. Germline assignment: CDR1 SGHDT and CDR2 YYEEEE. This CDR3 comprises 14 residues. With 3 bases clipped from V and 4 bases from J, the junction kept 5 bases outside the gene matches. As DNA, the CDR3 is TGTGCCAGCAGCTACGGACAGGGAAGCTATGGCTACACCTTC. Amino acid sequence: CASSYGQGSYGYTF.

The rearrangement joins TRBV10-3 to TRBJ1-2; possible D gene TRBD1, 5 bases. The CDR3 has 13 amino acids. The germline V gene encodes CDR1 ENHRY and CDR2 SYGVKD. V was trimmed by 10 bases and J by 6 bases, leaving 18 bases between them. CDR3 amino acids: CATQTDKANGYTF. The CDR3 DNA follows: TGTGCCACCCAGACGGACAAGGCAAATGGCTACACCTTC.

This rearrangement joins TRBV28 to TRBJ1-2; D gene unclear. Germline V gene sequence: CDR1 MDHEN, CDR2 SYDVKM. The CDR3 length is 11 residues. The V and J ends lost 6 bases and 2 bases respectively, with 4 bases between them. Written as DNA, the CDR3 is TGTGCCAGCAGGTCAAACTATGGCTACACCTTC. Protein sequence: CASRSNYGYTF.

This rearrangement joins TRBV4-3 to TRBJ2-1; 8 nucleotides agree with TRBD1. The CDR3 length is 16 residues. V lost 0 bases and J lost 4; bases outside the gene matches: 5. The germline V gene encodes CDR1 LGHNA and CDR2 YSLEER. CDR3 loop: CASSQDSQGAYNEQFF. Here the CDR3 DNA reads TGCGCCAGCAGCCAAGATAGCCAGGGGGCTTACAATGAGCAGTTCTTC.

The chain employs TRBV7-2 and TRBJ2-1, with TRBD2 matching over 7 bases. Germline CDR1 is SGHTA and CDR2 is FQGNSA. The V and J ends lost 5 bases and 9 bases, in that order; junction bases with no gene match: 7. The CDR3 extends over 13 amino acids. CDR3 sequence reads: CASSAQGLVEQFF. The CDR3 nucleotides are TGTGCCAGCAGCGCCCAAGGACTAGTTGAGCAGTTCTTC.

This chain links TRBV30 with TRBJ1-5; no clear D. V lost 2 bases, J lost 5 bases, and 10 bases lay in between. The CDR3 runs to 13 residues. Germline V CDR1 and CDR2: GTSNPN, SVGIG (reference sequence). Here the CDR3 reads CAWSPARDQPQHF. DNA of the CDR3: TGTGCCTGGAGTCCCGCTCGCGATCAGCCCCAGCATTTT. Supplemented by reference TRBV30 and TRBJ1-5, the full variable domain reads SQTIHQWPATLVQPVGSPLSLECTVEGTSNPNLYWYRQAAGRGLQLLFYSVGIGQISSEVPQNLSASRPQDRQFILSSKKLLLSDSGFYLCAWSPARDQPQHFGDGTRLSIL.

The gene calls are TRBV3-1 (or the pseudogene TRBV3-2) and TRBJ1-2, with D possibly TRBD1 on 5 matching bases. The V and J ends lost 0 bases and 2 bases respectively, with 10 bases between them. CDR3 length: 15 amino acids. Germline V lookup: CDR1 LGHDT, CDR2 YNNKEL (reference sequence). The CDR3 loop reads CASSQESRANYGYTF. DNA of the CDR3: TGTGCCAGCAGCCAAGAGAGCAGGGCGAACTATGGCTACACCTTC.

The J gene is TRBJ1-3, the V gene TRBV6-6; maybe TRBD1 (6 bases). The CDR3 covers 13 residues. The germline V and J ends were trimmed by 4 bases and 8 bases, with 12 bases remaining between them. CDR1 and CDR2 from the germline V gene are MNHNY and SVGAGI (reference sequence). The CDR3, as DNA: TGTGCCAGCAGTTCCCAGGGGAGAGACACCATATATTTT. As protein: CASSSQGRDTIYF.

The rearrangement links TRBV18 to TRBJ1-5, with D hard to call. The germline CDR1 and CDR2 sequences are KGHSH and LQKENI. V lost 3 bases and J lost 4, with 13 bases in between. The CDR3 has 15 amino acids. CDR3 sequence (DNA): TGTGCCAGCTCACCGTTATTTACTGATAATCAGCCCCAGCATTTT. Its translation is CASSPLFTDNQPQHF.

This clone came up once. The rearrangement joins TRBV29-1 to TRBJ2-5; maybe TRBD2 (6 bases). V was shortened by 7 bases and J by 1 base, with 10 bases between the two germline ends. Germline V lookup: CDR1 SQVTM, CDR2 ANQGSEA. The CDR3 loop spans 12 amino acids. The CDR3 is CSASSGQETQYF. In DNA form, the CDR3 reads TGCAGCGCCAGTAGCGGCCAAGAGACCCAGTACTTC. Drawing the rest from reference TRBV29-1 and TRBJ2-5, the complete variable domain is SAVISQKPSRDICQRGTSLTIQCQVDSQVTMMFWYRQQPGQSLTLIATANQGSEATYESGFVIDKFPISRPNLTFSTLTVSNMSPEDSSIYLCSASSGQETQYFGPGTRLLVL.